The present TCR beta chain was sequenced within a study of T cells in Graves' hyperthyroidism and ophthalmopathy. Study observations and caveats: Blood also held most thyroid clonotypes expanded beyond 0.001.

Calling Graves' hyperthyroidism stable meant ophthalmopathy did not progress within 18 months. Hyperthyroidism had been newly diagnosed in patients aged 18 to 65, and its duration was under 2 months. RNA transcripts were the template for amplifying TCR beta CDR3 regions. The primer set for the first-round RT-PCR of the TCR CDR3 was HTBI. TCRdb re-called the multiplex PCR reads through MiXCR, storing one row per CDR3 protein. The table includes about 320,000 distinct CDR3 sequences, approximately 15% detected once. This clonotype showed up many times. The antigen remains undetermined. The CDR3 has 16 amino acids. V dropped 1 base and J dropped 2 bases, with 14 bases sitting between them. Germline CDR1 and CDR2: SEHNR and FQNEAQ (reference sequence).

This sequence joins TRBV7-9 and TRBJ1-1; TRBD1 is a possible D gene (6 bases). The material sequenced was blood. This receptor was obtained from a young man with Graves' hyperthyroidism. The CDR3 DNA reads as TGTGCCAGCAGCTTAGTATCAGGCAGGGGAAACACTGAAGCTTTCTTT. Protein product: CASSLVSGRGNTEAFF.